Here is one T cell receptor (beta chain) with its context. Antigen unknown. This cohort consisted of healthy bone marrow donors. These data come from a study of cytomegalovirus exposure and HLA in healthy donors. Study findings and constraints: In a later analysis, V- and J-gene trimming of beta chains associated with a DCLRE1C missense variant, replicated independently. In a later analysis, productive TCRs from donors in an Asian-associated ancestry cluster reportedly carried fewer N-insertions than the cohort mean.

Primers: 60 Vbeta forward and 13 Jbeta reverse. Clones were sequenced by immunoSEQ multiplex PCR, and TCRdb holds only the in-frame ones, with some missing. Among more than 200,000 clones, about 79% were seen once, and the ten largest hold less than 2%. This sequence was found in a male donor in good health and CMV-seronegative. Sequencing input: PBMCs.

The CDR3 DNA sequence: TGCGCCAGCAGGGGGACAGAAAAAGAGACCCAGTACTTC. It translates to CASRGTEKETQYF. The chain links TRBV5-1 to TRBJ2-5; 7 nucleotides align to TRBD1. V was pared by 5 bases and J by 3 bases, with 4 bases of the junction left unmatched. In germline, CDR1 is SGHRS, CDR2 YFSETQ. The CDR3 covers 13 residues.